This T cell receptor beta chain comes out of a study of cytomegalovirus exposure and HLA in healthy donors. Study-level results: For most TCR sequences rarity was the rule, although some public TCRs occurred in many donors. Because they were indistinguishable, some V segments, including TRBV6-2 and TRBV6-3, were excluded. V- and J-gene trimming of TCR beta was linked (in a later analysis) to a missense DCLRE1C variant.

The PCR was carried out with 60 Vbeta primers and 13 Jbeta primers. Generated by immunoSEQ multiplex PCR, the TCRdb table keeps only in-frame clones and is missing some. The data contain 120,000 to 150,000 clones, roughly three quarters of them seen just once; the ten biggest clones take up under 5.5%. Regarding this clone: What it binds is not known.

CDR3 length equals 14 residues. Germline V gene data show CDR1 as GTSNPN and CDR2 as SVGIG (reference sequence). J lost 5 bases, V lost 5 bases, and 6 bases had no gene match. Material for sequencing was PBMCs. The clonotype was recovered from a woman between 50 and 59 years old in good health and CMV-seronegative. The rearrangement uses TRBV30 and TRBJ1-4; TRBD1 agrees at 9 bases. DNA for the CDR3: TGTGCCTGGTCAACAGGGGGCCTAAATGAAAAACTGTTTTTT. Translating it yields CAWSTGGLNEKLFF.